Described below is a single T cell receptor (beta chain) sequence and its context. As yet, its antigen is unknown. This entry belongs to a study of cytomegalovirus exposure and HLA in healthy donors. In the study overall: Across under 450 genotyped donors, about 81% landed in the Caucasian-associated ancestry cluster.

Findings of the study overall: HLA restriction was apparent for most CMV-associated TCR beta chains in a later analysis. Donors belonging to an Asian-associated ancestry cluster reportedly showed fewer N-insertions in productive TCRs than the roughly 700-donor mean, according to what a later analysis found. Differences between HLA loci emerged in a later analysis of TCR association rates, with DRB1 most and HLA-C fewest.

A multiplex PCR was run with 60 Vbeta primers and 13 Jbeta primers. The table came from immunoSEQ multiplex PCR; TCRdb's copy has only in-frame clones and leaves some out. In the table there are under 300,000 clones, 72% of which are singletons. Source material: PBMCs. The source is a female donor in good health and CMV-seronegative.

Here the CDR3 DNA reads TGTGCCAGCAGCTTAGTGAGGGAGAGACTCTATGGCTACACCTTC. This codes for CASSLVRERLYGYTF. The chain employs TRBV7-2 and TRBJ1-2; D not certain. The germline CDR1 and CDR2 sequences are SGHTA and FQGNSA. V was cut by 1 base and J by 4 bases, with 13 bases left in between. The CDR3 is 15 amino acids.